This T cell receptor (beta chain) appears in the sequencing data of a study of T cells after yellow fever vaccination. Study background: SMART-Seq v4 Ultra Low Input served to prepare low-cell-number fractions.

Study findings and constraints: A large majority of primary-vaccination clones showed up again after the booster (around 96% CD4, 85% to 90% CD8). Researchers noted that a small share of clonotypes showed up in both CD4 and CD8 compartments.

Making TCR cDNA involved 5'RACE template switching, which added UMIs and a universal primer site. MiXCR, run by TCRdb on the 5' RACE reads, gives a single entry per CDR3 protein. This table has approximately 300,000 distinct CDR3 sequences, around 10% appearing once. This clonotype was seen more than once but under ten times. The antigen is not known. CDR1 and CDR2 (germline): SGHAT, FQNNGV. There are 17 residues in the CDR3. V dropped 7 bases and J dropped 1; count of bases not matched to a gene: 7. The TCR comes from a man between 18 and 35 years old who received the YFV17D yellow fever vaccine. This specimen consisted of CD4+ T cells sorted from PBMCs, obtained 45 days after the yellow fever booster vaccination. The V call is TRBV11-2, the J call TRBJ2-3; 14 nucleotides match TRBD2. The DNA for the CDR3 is TGTGCCAGCACCCAGGGGACTAGCGGGGGCCGCACAGATACGCAGTATTTT. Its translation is CASTQGTSGGRTDTQYF.